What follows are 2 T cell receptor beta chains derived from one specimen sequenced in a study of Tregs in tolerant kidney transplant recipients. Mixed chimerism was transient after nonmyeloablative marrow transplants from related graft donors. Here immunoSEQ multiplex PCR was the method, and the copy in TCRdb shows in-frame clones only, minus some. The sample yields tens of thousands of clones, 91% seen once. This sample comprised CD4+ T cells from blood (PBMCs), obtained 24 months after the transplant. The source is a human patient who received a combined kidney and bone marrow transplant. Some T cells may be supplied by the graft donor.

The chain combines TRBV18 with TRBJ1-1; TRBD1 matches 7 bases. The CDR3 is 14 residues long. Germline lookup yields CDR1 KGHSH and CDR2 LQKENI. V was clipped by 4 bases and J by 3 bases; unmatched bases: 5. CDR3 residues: CASSRQGEDTEAFF. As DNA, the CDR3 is TGTGCCAGCTCACGACAGGGTGAGGACACTGAAGCTTTCTTT.

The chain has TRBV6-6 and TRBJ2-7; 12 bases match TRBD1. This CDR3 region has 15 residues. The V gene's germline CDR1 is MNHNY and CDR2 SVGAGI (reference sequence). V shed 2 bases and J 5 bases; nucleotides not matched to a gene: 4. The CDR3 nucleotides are TGTGCCAGCAGTTACGCGGGACAGGGGGCAAACGAGCAGTACTTC. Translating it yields CASSYAGQGANEQYF.